A selection of T cell receptor beta chains follows, all from one sample in a study of CXCR3-negative and CXCR3-positive naive CD8 T cells. With the 5' RACE reads reprocessed, TCRdb shows one record per CDR3 protein and no DNA. Its table records about 28,000 distinct CDR3 sequences. Sequences were obtained from memory CD8+ T cells from blood. All receptors derive from a human donor in good health. Some clones in this sample may be carry-over from other donors' samples. The CDR3 runs from the conserved cysteine through the conserved F or W. Each record gives: clone size, V gene, J gene, CDR3 protein. Clone size is stated in some rows and not others, as once, few, many or a class when expanded.

>-|TRBV7-9|TRBJ1-1
CASSLVGPDNTEAFF
>medium-sized|TRBV7-9|TRBJ2-1
CASSSVLTPSYNEQFF
>-|TRBV7-3|TRBJ2-7
CASSLEAPGQGYEQYF
>-|TRBV29-1|TRBJ2-7
CSVWGADYEQYF
>-|TRBV28|TRBJ2-1
CASSLRSGGRVWDEQFF
>-|TRBV24-1|TRBJ2-1
CATQGQGVYEQFF
>-|TRBV29-1|TRBJ2-1
CSVESPERNSYNEQFF
>-|TRBV7-8|TRBJ2-3
CASSLPLNTDTQYF
>-|TRBV24-1|TRBJ2-2
CATSARNTGELFF
>-|TRBV25-1|TRBJ1-3
CASSEFQQPGNTIYF
>-|TRBV9|TRBJ1-1
CASSVGQESTEAFF
>-|TRBV7-9|TRBJ2-4
CASTSSDPIQYF
>medium-sized|TRBV12-5|TRBJ2-7
CASGLARGQGAKHEQYF
>-|TRBV29-1|TRBJ1-4
CSVDLDATNEKLFF
>-|TRBV29-1|TRBJ1-2
CSVEGVAGVDGYTF
>-|TRBV7-8|TRBJ1-2
CASSLAGGDRGNPWGSGYTF
>-|TRBV5-1|TRBJ2-7
CASSSRQGVPYEQYF
>-|TRBV15|TRBJ2-3
CATSRDRTSGGYTDTQYF